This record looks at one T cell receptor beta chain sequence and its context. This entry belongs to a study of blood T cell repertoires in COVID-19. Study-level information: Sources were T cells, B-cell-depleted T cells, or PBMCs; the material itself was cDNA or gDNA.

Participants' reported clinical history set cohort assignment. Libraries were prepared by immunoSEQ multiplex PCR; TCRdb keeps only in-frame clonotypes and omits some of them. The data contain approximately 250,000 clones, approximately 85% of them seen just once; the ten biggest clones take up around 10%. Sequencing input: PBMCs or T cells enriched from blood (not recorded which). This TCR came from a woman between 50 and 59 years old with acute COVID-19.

For the CDR3, the DNA is TGTGCCAGCAGCGTAGCTTTGACTAGCGGGGGATACAATGAGCAGTTCTTC. Amino acids: CASSVALTSGGYNEQFF. V is TRBV9 and J is TRBJ2-1; 12 bases map to TRBD2. J was trimmed by 4 bases and V by 0 bases; bases with no gene match: 5. The CDR3 has 17 amino acids. CDR1 is SGDLS and CDR2 is YYNGEE in the germline V gene.